The present T cell receptor beta chain was sequenced within a study of blood T cell repertoires in COVID-19. Study at large: Both acute and convalescent COVID-19 samples were obtained from the United States, Italy and Spain. From T cells, B-cell-depleted T cells, or PBMCs came the material, which was cDNA or gDNA.

Per germline, CDR1 ENHRY and CDR2 SYGVKD. The V and J ends lost 3 bases and 8 bases respectively, with 17 bases between them. This CDR3 spans 15 amino acids. Methods used by the authors: Amplification of reference gene primers was used by the study to estimate nucleated cell counts. Some clones are missing from TCRdb's copy, which holds only in-frame ones; the method was immunoSEQ multiplex PCR. That table is the source of V, J and clone size, and D and trimming were worked out from the DNA. The sample has approximately 60,000 clones; approximately 85% are singletons. The chain employs TRBV10-3 and TRBJ2-1, with D maybe TRBD2 (7 bases). The origin of this receptor is a human donor in a cohort sampled during active COVID-19. The sequenced sample was peripheral blood. CDR3 DNA sequence: TGTGCCATCAGTGAAGTGGGGGGGCAGAGAGATGAGCAGTTCTTC. This codes for CAISEVGGQRDEQFF.